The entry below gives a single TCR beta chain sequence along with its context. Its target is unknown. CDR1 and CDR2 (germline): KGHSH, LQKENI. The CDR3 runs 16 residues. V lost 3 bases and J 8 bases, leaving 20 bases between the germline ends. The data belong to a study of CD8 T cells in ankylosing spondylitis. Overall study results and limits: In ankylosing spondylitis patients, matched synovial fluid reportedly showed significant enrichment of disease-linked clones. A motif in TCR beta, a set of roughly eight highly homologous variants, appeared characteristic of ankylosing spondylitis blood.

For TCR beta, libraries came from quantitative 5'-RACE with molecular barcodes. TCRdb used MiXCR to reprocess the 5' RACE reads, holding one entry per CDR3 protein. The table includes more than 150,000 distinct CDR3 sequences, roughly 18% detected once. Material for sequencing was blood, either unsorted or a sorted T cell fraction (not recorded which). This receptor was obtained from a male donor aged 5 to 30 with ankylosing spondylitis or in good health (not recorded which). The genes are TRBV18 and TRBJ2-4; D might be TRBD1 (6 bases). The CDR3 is CASSPVTPRGSDIQYF. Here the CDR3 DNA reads TGTGCCAGCTCACCCGTAACACCCAGGGGATCGGACATTCAGTACTTC.